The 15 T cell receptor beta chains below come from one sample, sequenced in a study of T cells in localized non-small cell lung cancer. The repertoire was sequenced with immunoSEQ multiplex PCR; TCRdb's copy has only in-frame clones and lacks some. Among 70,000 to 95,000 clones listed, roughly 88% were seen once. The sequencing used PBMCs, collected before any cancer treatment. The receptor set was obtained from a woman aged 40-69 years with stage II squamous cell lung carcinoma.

The CDR3 is CASSHSNQPQHF. In DNA form, the CDR3 reads TGTGCCAGTAGCCATAGCAATCAGCCCCAGCATTTT. The genes are TRBV19 and TRBJ1-5; D unresolved. Germline CDR1 LNHDA, CDR2 SQIVND (reference sequence). Deletions cut 6 bases from V and 0 bases from J, with 3 bases between. The CDR3 totals 12 residues.

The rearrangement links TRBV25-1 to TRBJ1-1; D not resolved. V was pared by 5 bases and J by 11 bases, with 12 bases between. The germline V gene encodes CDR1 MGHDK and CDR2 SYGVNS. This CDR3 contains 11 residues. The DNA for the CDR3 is TGTGCCAGCAGTAATCCCCAGCGGGCTTTCTTT. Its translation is CASSNPQRAFF.

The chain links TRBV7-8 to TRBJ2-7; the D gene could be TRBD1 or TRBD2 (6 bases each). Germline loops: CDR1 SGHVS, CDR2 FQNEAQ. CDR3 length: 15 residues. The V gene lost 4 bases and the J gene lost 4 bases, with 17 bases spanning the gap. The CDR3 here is CASSWRGSGFYEQYF. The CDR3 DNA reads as TGTGCCAGCAGCTGGAGGGGGAGTGGTTTTTACGAGCAGTACTTC.

DNA of the CDR3: TGTGCCAGCAGTTACCCCATTGCAACTAATGAAAAACTGTTTTTT. This translates into CASSYPIATNEKLFF. The chain recombines TRBV28 with TRBJ1-4; no definite D call. From germline, CDR1 is MDHEN and CDR2 SYDVKM. Trimming pared 4 bases from V and 0 bases from J, leaving 9 bases between. The CDR3 contains 15 residues.

CDR3 nucleotides: TGTGCCAGCAGAAGACAGGGTTTAACGTACACTGAAGCTTTCTTT. Encoded protein: CASRRQGLTYTEAFF. The gene calls are TRBV25-1 and TRBJ1-1; 7 nucleotides line up with TRBD1. V lost 6 bases and J lost 3; bases outside the gene matches: 10. The V gene's germline CDR1 is MGHDK and CDR2 SYGVNS. The CDR3 is made up of 15 amino acids.

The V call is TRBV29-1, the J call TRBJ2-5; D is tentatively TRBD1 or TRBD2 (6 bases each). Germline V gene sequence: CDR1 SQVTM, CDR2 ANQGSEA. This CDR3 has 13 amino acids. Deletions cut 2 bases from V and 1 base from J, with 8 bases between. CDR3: CSVERGRQETQYF. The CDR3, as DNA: TGCAGCGTTGAACGGGGGCGCCAAGAGACCCAGTACTTC.

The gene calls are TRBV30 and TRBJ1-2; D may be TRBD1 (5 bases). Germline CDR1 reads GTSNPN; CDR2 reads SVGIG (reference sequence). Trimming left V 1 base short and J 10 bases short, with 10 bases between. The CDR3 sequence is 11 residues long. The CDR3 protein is CAWSDRGSYTF. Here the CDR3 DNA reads TGTGCCTGGAGTGACCGGGGGTCCTACACCTTC.

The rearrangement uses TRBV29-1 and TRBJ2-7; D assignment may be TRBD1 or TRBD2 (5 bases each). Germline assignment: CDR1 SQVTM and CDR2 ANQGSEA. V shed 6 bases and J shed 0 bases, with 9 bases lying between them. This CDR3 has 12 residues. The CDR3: CSVRDVSYEQYF. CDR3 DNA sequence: TGCAGCGTCAGGGACGTCTCCTACGAGCAGTACTTC.

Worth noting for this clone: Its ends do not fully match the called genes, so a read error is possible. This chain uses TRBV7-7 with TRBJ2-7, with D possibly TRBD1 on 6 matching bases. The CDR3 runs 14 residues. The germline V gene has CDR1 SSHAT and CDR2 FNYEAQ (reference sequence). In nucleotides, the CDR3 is TGTGCTAGCAGCTCAGGGGATTCGGGCTACGAGCAGTACTTC. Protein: CASSSGDSGYEQYF.

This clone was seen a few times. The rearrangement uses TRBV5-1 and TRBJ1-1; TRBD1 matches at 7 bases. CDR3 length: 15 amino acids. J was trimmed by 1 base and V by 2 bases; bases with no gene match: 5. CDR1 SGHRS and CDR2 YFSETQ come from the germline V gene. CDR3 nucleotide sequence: TGCGCCAGCAGCTTACGGGACAGCCCGAACACTGAAGCTTTCTTT. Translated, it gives CASSLRDSPNTEAFF.

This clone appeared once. The CDR3 reads CASSLYRGYEQYF. Written as DNA, the CDR3 is TGTGCCAGCAGCTTATACAGGGGCTACGAGCAGTACTTC. This chain connects TRBV13 to TRBJ2-7; 7 bases fit TRBD1. The V segment lost 2 bases and the J segment 3 bases; nucleotides outside the gene matches: 1. The CDR3 is 13 amino acids. The germline gives CDR1 PRHDT, CDR2 FYEKMQ (reference sequence).

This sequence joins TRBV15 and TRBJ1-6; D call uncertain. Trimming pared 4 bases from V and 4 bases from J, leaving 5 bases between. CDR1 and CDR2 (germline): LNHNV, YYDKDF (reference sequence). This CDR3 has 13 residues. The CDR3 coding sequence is TGTGCCACCAGCATTGGATATAATTCACCCCTCCACTTT. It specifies CATSIGYNSPLHF.

The CDR3 coding sequence is TGTGCCAGCAGCGCGGGGGGTCTATTGAACACTGAAGCTTTCTTT. It translates to CASSAGGLLNTEAFF. V is TRBV9 and J is TRBJ1-1, with TRBD1 as a possible D gene (5 bases). The CDR3 length is 15 residues. Germline V gene data show CDR1 as SGDLS and CDR2 as YYNGEE. Trimming shortened V by 3 bases and J by 0 bases, and 12 bases separated the two germline ends. Full variable domain (remainder filled in from reference TRBV9 and TRBJ1-1): DSGVTQTPKHLITATGQRVTLRCSPRSGDLSVYWYQQSLDQGLQFLIQYYNGEERAKGNILERFSAQQFPDLHSELNLSSLELGDSALYFCASSAGGLLNTEAFFGQGTRLTVV.

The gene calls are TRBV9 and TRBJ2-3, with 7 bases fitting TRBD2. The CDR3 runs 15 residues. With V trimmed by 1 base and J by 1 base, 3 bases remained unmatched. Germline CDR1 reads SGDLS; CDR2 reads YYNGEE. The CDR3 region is CASSVSRGGTDTQYF. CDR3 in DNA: TGTGCCAGCAGCGTAAGCCGGGGGGGCACAGATACGCAGTATTTT. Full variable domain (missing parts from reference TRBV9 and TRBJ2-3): DSGVTQTPKHLITATGQRVTLRCSPRSGDLSVYWYQQSLDQGLQFLIQYYNGEERAKGNILERFSAQQFPDLHSELNLSSLELGDSALYFCASSVSRGGTDTQYFGPGTRLTVL.

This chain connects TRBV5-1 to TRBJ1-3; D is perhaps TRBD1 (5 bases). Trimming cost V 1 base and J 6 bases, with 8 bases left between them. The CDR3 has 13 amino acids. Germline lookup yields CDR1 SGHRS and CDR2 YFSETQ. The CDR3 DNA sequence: TGCGCCAGCAGCTTGACAGGATCAAACACCATATATTTT. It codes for CASSLTGSNTIYF.